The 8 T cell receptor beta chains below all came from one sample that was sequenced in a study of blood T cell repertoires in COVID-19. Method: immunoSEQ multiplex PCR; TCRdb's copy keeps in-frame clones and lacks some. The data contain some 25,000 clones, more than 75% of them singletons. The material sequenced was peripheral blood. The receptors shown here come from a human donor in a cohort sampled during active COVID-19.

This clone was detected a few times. CDR3 nucleotide sequence: TGTGCCAGCAGTTTGGACTATAATGAAAAACTGTTTTTT. It yields the protein CASSLDYNEKLFF. V and J are TRBV6-6 and TRBJ1-4; D is unclear. This CDR3 region has 13 residues. Trimming removed 4 bases at V and 4 bases at J, with 7 bases between. Germline V lookup: CDR1 MNHNY, CDR2 SVGAGI (reference sequence).

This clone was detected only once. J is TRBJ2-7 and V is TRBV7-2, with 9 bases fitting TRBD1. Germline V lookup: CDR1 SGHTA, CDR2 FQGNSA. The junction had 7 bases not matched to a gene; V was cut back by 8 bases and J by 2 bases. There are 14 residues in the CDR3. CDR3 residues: CASVRQGGPYEQYF. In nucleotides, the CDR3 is TGTGCCAGCGTACGACAGGGGGGTCCCTACGAGCAGTACTTC. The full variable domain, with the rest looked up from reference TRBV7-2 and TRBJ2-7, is GAGVSQSPSNKVTEKGKDVELRCDPISGHTALYWYRQSLGQGLEFLIYFQGNSAPDKSGLPSDRFSAERTGGSVSTLTIQRTQQEDSAVYLCASVRQGGPYEQYFGPGTRLTVT.

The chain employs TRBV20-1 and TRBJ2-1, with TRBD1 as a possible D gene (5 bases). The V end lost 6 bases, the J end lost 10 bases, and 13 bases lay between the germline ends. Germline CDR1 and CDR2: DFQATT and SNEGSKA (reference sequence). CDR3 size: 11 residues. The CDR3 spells CSAGELWEQFF. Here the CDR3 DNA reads TGCAGTGCAGGGGAATTGTGGGAGCAGTTCTTC.

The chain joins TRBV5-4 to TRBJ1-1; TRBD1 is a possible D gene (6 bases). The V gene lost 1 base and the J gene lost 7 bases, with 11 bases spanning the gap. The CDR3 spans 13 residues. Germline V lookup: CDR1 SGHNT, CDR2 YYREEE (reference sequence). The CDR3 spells CASSLRGTLEAFF. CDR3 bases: TGTGCCAGCAGCTTGAGGGGGACCCTTGAAGCTTTCTTT.

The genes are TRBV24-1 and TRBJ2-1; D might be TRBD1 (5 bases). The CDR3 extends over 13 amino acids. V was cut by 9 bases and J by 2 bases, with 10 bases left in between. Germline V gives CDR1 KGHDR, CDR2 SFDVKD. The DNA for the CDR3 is TGTGCCACCGCAGGGTCCCCCTACAATGAGCAGTTCTTC. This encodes CATAGSPYNEQFF.

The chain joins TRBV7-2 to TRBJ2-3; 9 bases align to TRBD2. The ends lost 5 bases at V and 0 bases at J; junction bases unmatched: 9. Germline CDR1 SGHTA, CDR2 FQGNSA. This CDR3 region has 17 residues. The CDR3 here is CASSLSGSGLSTDTQYF. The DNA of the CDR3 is TGTGCCAGCAGCCTTAGCGGGAGCGGACTTAGCACAGATACGCAGTATTTT.

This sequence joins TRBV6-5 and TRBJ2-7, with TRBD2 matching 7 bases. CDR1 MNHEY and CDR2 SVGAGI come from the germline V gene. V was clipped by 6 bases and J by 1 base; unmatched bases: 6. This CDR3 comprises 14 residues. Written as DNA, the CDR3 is TGTGCCAGCAGCCTCAACGGGGGGTCCTACGAGCAGTACTTC. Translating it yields CASSLNGGSYEQYF.

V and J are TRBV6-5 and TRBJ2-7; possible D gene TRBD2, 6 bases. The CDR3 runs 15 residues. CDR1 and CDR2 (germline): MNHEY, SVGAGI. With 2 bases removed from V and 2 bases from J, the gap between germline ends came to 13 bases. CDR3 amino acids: CASSYRDSGPYEQYF. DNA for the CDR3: TGTGCCAGCAGTTACCGGGACTCGGGCCCCTACGAGCAGTACTTC.